These T cell receptor beta chains were read from a single sample in a study of T cells in Graves' hyperthyroidism and ophthalmopathy. TCRdb reprocessed the multiplex PCR reads with MiXCR, giving one entry per CDR3 protein. The sample has around 370,000 distinct CDR3 sequences; around a sixth are singletons. The sample consisted of blood. The receptors stem from a man aged 18 to 29 with Graves' ophthalmopathy. Both conserved end residues are part of each CDR3. D genes are given only for firm matches. Rows may omit the clone size; those that give it use once, few, many or a size class.

CDR3	DNA	J	length	D	size	V
CASSQYRGTYEQYF	TGTGCCAGCAGCCAATACAGGGGAACCTACGAGCAGTACTTC	TRBJ2-7	14	TRBD1	few	TRBV3-1
CASRNERLAEAFF	TGTGCCAGCAGAAACGAGAGGCTGGCTGAAGCTTTCTTT	TRBJ1-1	13	NA	many	TRBV28
CASSPGRGGRETQYF	TGCGCCAGCAGCCCGGGCCGGGGGGGCCGGGAGACCCAGTACTTC	TRBJ2-5	15	TRBD2	few	TRBV5-1
CASNYRGLEAFF	TGTGCCAGCAATTACAGGGGGCTTGAAGCTTTCTTT	TRBJ1-1	12	TRBD1	NA	TRBV2
CASSLLGSGTDTQYF	TGTGCCAGCAGCTTACTAGGCTCGGGCACAGATACGCAGTATTTT	TRBJ2-3	15	NA	many	TRBV11-1
CASSVDRGYTEAFF	TGTGCCAGCAGCGTTGACAGGGGTTACACTGAAGCTTTCTTT	TRBJ1-1	14	TRBD1	NA	TRBV5-8
CASSDPGRGYTF	TGTGCCAGCAGTGATCCCGGCCGCGGCTACACCTTC	TRBJ1-2	12	NA	few	TRBV25-1
CASSRPVGPGTEAFF	TGTGCCAGCAGCCGCCCTGTCGGCCCGGGCACTGAAGCTTTCTTT	TRBJ1-1	15	NA	NA	TRBV7-9
CASSTWTSSSQETQYF	TGTGCCAGCAGCACCTGGACTAGTTCGTCCCAAGAGACCCAGTACTTC	TRBJ2-5	16	TRBD2	NA	TRBV4-2
CSANRDRAFEGYTF	TGCAGTGCCAACCGGGACAGGGCGTTCGAGGGCTACACCTTC	TRBJ1-2	14	TRBD1	many	TRBV20-1
CASSNRGTQPQHF	TGTGCCAGCAGCAACAGAGGGACTCAGCCCCAGCATTTT	TRBJ1-5	13	NA	few	TRBV7-9
CASSRGGDHTEAFF	TGTGCCAGCAGCCGGGGGGGGGACCACACTGAAGCTTTCTTT	TRBJ1-1	14	NA	NA	TRBV9
CASRGTREQFF	TGTGCCAGCAGGGGGACTAGAGAGCAGTTCTTC	TRBJ2-1	11	TRBD2	many	TRBV2
CASSPRVGAYEQYF	TGTGCCAGCAGTCCTAGAGTGGGGGCCTACGAGCAGTACTTC	TRBJ2-7	14	NA	many	TRBV27
CASSSRRGAFYEQYF	TGTGCCAGCAGTTCCAGAAGGGGGGCTTTCTACGAGCAGTACTTC	TRBJ2-7	15	NA	few	TRBV6-1
CASSVGTGAEQYF	TGTGCCAGCAGTGTAGGGACAGGGGCCGAGCAGTACTTC	TRBJ2-7	13	TRBD1	many	TRBV12-3/TRBV12-4
CASSLGWGAPQQFF	TGTGCCAGCAGCTTGGGGTGGGGGGCCCCGCAGCAGTTCTTC	TRBJ2-1	14	NA	many	TRBV11-1
CSVVGTGNTATQYF	TGCAGCGTTGTAGGGACAGGGAATACGGCGACCCAGTACTTC	TRBJ2-5	14	TRBD1	many	TRBV29-1
CASSRPGTGVLYEQYF	TGTGCCAGCAGTCGCCCCGGGACAGGGGTTCTCTACGAGCAGTACTTC	TRBJ2-7	16	TRBD1	NA	TRBV28
CASSQVQTLNTEAFF	TGCGCCAGCAGCCAAGTACAGACTTTAAACACTGAAGCTTTCTTT	TRBJ1-1	15	NA	few	TRBV4-1
CASSLDNLGNTIYF	TGTGCCAGCAGCTTAGACAACTTGGGAAACACCATATATTTT	TRBJ1-3	14	NA	many	TRBV7-3
CSASRLGDNEQFF	TGCAGTGCTAGTAGACTAGGGGACAATGAGCAGTTCTTC	TRBJ2-1	13	NA	many	TRBV20-1
CASSLSGGNEQFF	TGTGCCAGCAGTCTTAGCGGGGGCAATGAGCAGTTCTTC	TRBJ2-1	13	TRBD2	many	TRBV2